This record looks at one T cell receptor (beta chain) sequence and its context. Its antigen is as yet unknown. With 60 Vbeta and 13 Jbeta primers, the PCR was carried out. Per the study methods: Later analysis identified 65 million to 80 million unique TCR beta chains, about 12 million shared. Generated by immunoSEQ multiplex PCR, the TCRdb table keeps only in-frame clones and is missing some. V, J and clone size reflect that table, while D and trimming were determined from the DNA. The sample yields more than 110,000 clones, of which the top ten take up roughly 3%. This CDR3 is built from 17 residues. From germline, CDR1 is MNHNS and CDR2 SASEGT. With 1 base removed from V and 0 bases from J, the gap between germline ends came to 16 bases. The data are from a study of cytomegalovirus exposure and HLA in healthy donors. Study-wide results and limits: Cytomegalovirus association was listed for approximately 160 TCR beta chains. Upon later analysis, TCR association rates were observed to vary by HLA locus, being highest for DRB1 and lowest for HLA-C.

This sequence joins TRBV6-1 and TRBJ2-7; a possible D gene is TRBD2 (7 bases). The receptor was derived from a man aged 35-49 years in good health and CMV-seronegative. Sequences were obtained from PBMCs. The CDR3 region is CASSEEGMRGGSYEQYF. The CDR3 nucleotides are TGTGCCAGCAGTGAAGAGGGTATGAGGGGGGGCTCCTACGAGCAGTACTTC.